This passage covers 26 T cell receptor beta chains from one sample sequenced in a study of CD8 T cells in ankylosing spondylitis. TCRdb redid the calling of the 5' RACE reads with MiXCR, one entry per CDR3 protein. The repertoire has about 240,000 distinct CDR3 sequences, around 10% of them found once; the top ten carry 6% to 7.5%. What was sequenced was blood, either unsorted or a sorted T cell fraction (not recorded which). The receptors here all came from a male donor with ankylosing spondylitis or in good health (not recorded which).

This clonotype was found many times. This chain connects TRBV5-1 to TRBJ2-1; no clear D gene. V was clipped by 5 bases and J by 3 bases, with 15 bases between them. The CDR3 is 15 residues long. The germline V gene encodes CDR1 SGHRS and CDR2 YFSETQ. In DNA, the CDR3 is TGCGCCAGCAGTTCACCTCTAAAAAACTACAATGAGCAGTTCTTC. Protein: CASSSPLKNYNEQFF.

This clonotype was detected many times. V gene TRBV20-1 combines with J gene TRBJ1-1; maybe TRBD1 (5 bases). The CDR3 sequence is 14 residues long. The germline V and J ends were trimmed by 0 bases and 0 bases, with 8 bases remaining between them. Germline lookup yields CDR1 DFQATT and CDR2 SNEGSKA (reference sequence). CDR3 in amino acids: CSAREPGMNTEAFF. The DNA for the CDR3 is TGCAGTGCTAGAGAGCCAGGGATGAACACTGAAGCTTTCTTT.

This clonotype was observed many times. In DNA, the CDR3 is TGCAGCGTCGGAAACAGGGGACCCTTTACCGGGGAGCTGTTTTTT. It codes for CSVGNRGPFTGELFF. This rearrangement joins TRBV29-1 to TRBJ2-2, with TRBD1 matching 7 bases. J lost 5 bases, V lost 6 bases, and 12 bases had no gene match. This CDR3 comprises 15 residues. Looked up from germline, CDR1 is SQVTM and CDR2 is ANQGSEA.

CDR3 region: CASSRGTTNTGELFF. Written as DNA, the CDR3 is TGTGCCAGCAGCCGTGGGACTACCAACACCGGGGAGCTGTTTTTT. This chain connects TRBV11-3 to TRBJ2-2; TRBD2 matches at 7 bases. The germline V gene encodes CDR1 SGHNT and CDR2 YENEEA. J was trimmed by 2 bases and V by 5 bases; bases with no gene match: 5. This CDR3 is built from 15 residues.

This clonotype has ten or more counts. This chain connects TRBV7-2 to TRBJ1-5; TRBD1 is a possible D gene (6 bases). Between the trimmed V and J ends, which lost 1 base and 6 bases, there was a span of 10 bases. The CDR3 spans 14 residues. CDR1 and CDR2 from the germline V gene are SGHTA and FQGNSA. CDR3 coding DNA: TGTGCCAGCAGCTTAGGCGGAGGGGGTCAGCCCCAGCATTTT. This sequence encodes CASSLGGGGQPQHF.

CDR3 sequence: CASRVGTANTEAFF. As DNA, the CDR3 is TGTGCCAGTCGCGTGGGGACAGCGAACACTGAAGCTTTCTTT. The chain is built from TRBV19 and TRBJ1-1, with 7 positions matching TRBD1. Germline trimming cut 8 bases from V and 1 base from J; bases unmatched to any gene: 7. Germline V lookup: CDR1 LNHDA, CDR2 SQIVND (reference sequence). There are 14 residues in the CDR3.

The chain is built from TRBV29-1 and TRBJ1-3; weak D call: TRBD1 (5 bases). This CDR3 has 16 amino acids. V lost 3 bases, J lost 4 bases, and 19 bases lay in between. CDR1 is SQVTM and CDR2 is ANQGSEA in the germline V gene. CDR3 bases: TGCAGCGTTGATTCCGAGGAGGGGACTTTCGGAAACACCATATATTTT. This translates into CSVDSEEGTFGNTIYF.

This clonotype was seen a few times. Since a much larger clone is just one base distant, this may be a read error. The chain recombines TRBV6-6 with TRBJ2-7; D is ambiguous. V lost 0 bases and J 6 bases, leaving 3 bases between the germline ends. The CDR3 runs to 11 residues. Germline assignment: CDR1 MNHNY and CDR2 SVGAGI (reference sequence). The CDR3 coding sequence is TGTGCCAGCAGTTACTCGTTCGAGCAGTACTTC. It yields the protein CASSYSFEQYF.

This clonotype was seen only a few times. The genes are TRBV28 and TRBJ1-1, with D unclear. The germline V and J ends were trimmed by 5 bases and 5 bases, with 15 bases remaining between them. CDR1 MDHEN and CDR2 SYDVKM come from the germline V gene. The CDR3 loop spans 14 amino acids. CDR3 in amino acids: CASSPGLSGTEAFF. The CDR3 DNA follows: TGTGCCAGCAGTCCGGGCCTGTCGGGGACTGAAGCTTTCTTT.

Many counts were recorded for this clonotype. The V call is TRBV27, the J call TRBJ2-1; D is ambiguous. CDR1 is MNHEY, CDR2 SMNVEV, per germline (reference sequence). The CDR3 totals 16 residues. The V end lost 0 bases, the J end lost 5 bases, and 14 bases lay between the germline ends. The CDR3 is CASSLSNPWLDNEQFF. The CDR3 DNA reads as TGTGCCAGCAGTTTATCGAATCCGTGGCTGGACAATGAGCAGTTCTTC.

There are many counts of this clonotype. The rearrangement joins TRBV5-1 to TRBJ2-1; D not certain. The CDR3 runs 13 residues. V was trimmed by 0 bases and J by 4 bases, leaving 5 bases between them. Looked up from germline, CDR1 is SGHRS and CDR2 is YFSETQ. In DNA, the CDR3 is TGCGCCAGCAGCTTGGTTGGGTACAATGAGCAGTTCTTC. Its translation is CASSLVGYNEQFF. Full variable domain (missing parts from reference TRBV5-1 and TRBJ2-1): KAGVTQTPRYLIKTRGQQVTLSCSPISGHRSVSWYQQTPGQGLQFLFEYFSETQRNKGNFPGRFSGRQFSNSRSEMNVSTLELGDSALYLCASSLVGYNEQFFGPGTRLTVL.

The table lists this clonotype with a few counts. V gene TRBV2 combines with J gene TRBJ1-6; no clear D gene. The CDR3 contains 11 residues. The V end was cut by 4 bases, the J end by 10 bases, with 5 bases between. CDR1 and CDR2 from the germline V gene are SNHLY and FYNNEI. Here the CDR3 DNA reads TGTGCCAGCAGTGCTGGCTCACCCCTCCACTTT. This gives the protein CASSAGSPLHF.

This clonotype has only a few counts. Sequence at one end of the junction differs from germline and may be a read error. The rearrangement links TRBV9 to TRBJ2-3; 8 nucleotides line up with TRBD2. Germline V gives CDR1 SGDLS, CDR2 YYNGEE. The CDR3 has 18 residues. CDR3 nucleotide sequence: TGTGCCAGTAGCGTAGGGTCCGGGGGGGCCACGACTACAGATACGCAGTATTTT. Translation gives CASSVGSGGATTTDTQYF.

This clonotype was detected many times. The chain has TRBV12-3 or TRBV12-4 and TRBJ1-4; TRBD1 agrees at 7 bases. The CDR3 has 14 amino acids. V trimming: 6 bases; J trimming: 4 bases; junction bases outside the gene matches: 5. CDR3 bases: TGTGCCAGCAGCACCAGGGGGTTTAATGAAAAACTGTTTTTT. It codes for CASSTRGFNEKLFF.

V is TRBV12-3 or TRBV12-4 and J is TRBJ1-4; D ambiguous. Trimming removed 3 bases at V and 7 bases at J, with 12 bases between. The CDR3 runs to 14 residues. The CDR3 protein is CASSFPGAREKLFF. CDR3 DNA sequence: TGTGCCAGCAGTTTCCCGGGCGCCCGTGAAAAACTGTTTTTT.

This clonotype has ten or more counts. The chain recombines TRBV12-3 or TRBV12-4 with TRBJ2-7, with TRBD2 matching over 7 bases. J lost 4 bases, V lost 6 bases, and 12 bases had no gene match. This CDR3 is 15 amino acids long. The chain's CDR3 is CASSPLGAGVYEQYF. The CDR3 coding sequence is TGTGCCAGCAGCCCCCTAGGGGCGGGAGTTTACGAGCAGTACTTC.

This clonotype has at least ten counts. The CDR3 sequence: CSVEEPTGGNEQYF. In DNA, the CDR3 is TGCAGCGTTGAAGAACCCACAGGGGGGAACGAGCAGTACTTC. V and J are TRBV29-1 and TRBJ2-7; TRBD1 matches 8 bases. This CDR3 is 14 amino acids long. Trimming took 0 bases from V and 5 from J; bases not matched to a gene: 6. Germline lookup yields CDR1 SQVTM and CDR2 ANQGSEA.

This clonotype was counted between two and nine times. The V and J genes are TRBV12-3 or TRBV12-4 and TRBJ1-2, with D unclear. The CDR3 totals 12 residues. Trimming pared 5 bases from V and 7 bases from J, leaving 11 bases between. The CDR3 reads CASSQKNGGYTF. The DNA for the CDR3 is TGTGCCAGCAGTCAAAAAAACGGTGGCTACACCTTC.

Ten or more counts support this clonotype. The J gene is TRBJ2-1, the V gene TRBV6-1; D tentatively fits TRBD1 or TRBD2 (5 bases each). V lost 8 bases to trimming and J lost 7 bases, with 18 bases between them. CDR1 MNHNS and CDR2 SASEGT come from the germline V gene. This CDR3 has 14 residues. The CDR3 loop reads CASGSGREGNEQFF. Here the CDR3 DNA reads TGTGCCAGCGGGTCAGGGAGAGAAGGGAATGAGCAGTTCTTC.

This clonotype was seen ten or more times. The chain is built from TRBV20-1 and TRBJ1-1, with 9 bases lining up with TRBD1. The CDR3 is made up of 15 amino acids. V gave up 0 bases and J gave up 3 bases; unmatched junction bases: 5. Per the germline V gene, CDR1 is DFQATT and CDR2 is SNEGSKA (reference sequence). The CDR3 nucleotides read TGCAGTGCTAGAGAAGGGACAGGGCGGTACACTGAAGCTTTCTTT. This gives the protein CSAREGTGRYTEAFF.

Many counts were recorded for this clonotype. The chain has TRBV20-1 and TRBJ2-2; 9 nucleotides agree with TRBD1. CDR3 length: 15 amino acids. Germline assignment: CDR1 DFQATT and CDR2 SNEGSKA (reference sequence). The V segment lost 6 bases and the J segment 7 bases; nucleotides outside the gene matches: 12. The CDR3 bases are TGCAGTGCCAACTCGGGACAGGGAGGAGGCGGGGAGCTGTTTTTT. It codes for CSANSGQGGGGELFF.

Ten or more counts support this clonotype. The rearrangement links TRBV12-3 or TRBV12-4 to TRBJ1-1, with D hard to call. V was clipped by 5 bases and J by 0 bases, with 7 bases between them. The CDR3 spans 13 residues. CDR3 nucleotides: TGTGCCAGCAGTCCACGGCTGAACACTGAAGCTTTCTTT. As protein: CASSPRLNTEAFF.

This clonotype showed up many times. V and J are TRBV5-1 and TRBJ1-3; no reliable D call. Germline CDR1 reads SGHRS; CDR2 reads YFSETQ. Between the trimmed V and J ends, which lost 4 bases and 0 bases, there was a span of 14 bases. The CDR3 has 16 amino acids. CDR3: CASSLDGGFSGNTIYF. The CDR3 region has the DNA TGCGCCAGCAGCCTGGACGGTGGGTTCTCTGGAAACACCATATATTTT.

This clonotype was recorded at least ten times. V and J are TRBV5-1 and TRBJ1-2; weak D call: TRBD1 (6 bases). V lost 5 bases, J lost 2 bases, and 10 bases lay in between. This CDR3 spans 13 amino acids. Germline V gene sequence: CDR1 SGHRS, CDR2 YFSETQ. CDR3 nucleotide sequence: TGCGCCAGCAGACCCGGACAGAACTATGGCTACACCTTC. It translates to CASRPGQNYGYTF.

The CDR3 region has the DNA TGCGCCAGCAGCTTGTGGCACGTGCGGGCTATGAACACTGAAGCTTTCTTT. Its translation: CASSLWHVRAMNTEAFF. The chain is built from TRBV5-1 and TRBJ1-1; D is unresolved. CDR1 is SGHRS, CDR2 YFSETQ, per germline. The CDR3 consists of 17 residues. V lost 1 base and J lost 0, with 16 bases in between. Filled out from reference TRBV5-1 and TRBJ1-1, the complete variable domain reads KAGVTQTPRYLIKTRGQQVTLSCSPISGHRSVSWYQQTPGQGLQFLFEYFSETQRNKGNFPGRFSGRQFSNSRSEMNVSTLELGDSALYLCASSLWHVRAMNTEAFFGQGTRLTVV.

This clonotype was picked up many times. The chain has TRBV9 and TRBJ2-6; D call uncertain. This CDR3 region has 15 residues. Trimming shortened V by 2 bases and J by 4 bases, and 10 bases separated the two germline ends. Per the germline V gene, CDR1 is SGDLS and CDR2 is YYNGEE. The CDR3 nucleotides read TGTGCCAGCAGCGTTAGGGCTATCGGGGCCAACGTCCTGACTTTC. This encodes CASSVRAIGANVLTF.